In this sample, the clone carrying this TCR beta chain turned up a few times. Its antigen is undetermined. This specimen belongs to a study of T cell repertoires in cytomegalovirus infection. Across the study: Alongside well-studied HLA-B-restricted CMV epitopes, recently identified HLA-C-restricted CMV epitopes were also used. Evidence of both CMV infection and a matching HLA type came from public TCR beta signatures.

Germline V gene data show CDR1 as MDHEN and CDR2 as SYDVKM. The CDR3 loop spans 14 amino acids. The germline V and J ends were trimmed by 3 bases and 5 bases, with 11 bases remaining between them. A single record per CDR3 protein comes from TCRdb applying MiXCR to the reads. The table lists roughly 990,000 distinct CDR3 sequences, around 29% of them singletons. Study results and caveats: Ex vivo, HLA-C-restricted CMV-specific TCR beta clonotypes prevailed over the rest of the response.

The TCR originated in a human donor in good health (CMV status not recorded). Some clones in this sample may be carry-over from other donors' samples. This specimen consisted of cultured CD8+ T cells from PBMCs, obtained from culture after CMV antigen stimulation. The genes are TRBV28 and TRBJ1-5; D gene ambiguous. The CDR3 DNA reads TGTGCCAGCAGTTTCTGGGATGGGGATCAGCCCCAGCATTTT. Translation gives CASSFWDGDQPQHF.